Below are 6 T cell receptor beta chains sequenced from a single sample in a study of cytomegalovirus exposure and HLA in healthy donors. The study ran its PCR with 60 Vbeta and 13 Jbeta primers. Sequencing used immunoSEQ multiplex PCR; TCRdb keeps in-frame clones, though not all of them. This repertoire includes 60,000 to 75,000 clones. The sequenced material came from PBMCs. These receptors originate from a woman between 25 and 40 years old in good health and CMV-seronegative.

The CDR3 protein is CASSYARRQGQNEKLFF. CDR3 sequence (DNA): TGCGCCAGCAGCTATGCTCGAAGACAGGGACAGAATGAAAAACTGTTTTTT. The rearrangement joins TRBV4-3 to TRBJ1-4, with 7 bases matching TRBD1. The V gene end was trimmed by 5 bases and the J gene end by 5 bases; junction bases not matched to a gene: 14. This CDR3 has 17 amino acids. CDR1 and CDR2 (germline): LGHNA, YSLEER.

The rearrangement joins TRBV28 to TRBJ1-1; 10 nucleotides match TRBD1. The CDR3 spans 15 residues. Germline-derived CDR1 and CDR2 are MDHEN and SYDVKM. V gave up 6 bases and J gave up 1 base; unmatched junction bases: 5. CDR3 sequence (DNA): TGTGCCAGCAGGGGATGGACAGGGGGGAACACTGAAGCTTTCTTT. It encodes CASRGWTGGNTEAFF.

The chain joins TRBV6-1 to TRBJ1-1; no clear D. V was shortened by 3 bases and J by 1 base, with 6 bases between the two germline ends. The CDR3 sequence is 13 residues long. Germline V gene lookup returns CDR1 MNHNS and CDR2 SASEGT. DNA for the CDR3: TGTGCCAGCAGTGATTGGCAGAACACTGAAGCTTTCTTT. Translated: CASSDWQNTEAFF.

The chain employs TRBV5-4 and TRBJ2-3; 8 bases map to TRBD2. V was pared by 4 bases and J by 2 bases, with 9 bases of the junction left unmatched. Germline lookup yields CDR1 SGHNT and CDR2 YYREEE (reference sequence). The CDR3 covers 16 residues. CDR3 residues: CASSPGLAGSTDTQYF. The CDR3 region has the DNA TGTGCCAGCAGCCCGGGCCTAGCGGGTTCCACAGATACGCAGTATTTT.

The chain has TRBV28 and TRBJ2-7; the match to TRBD2 covers 10 bases. J was trimmed by 4 bases and V by 6 bases; bases with no gene match: 9. The CDR3 is 15 residues long. The V gene's germline CDR1 is MDHEN and CDR2 SYDVKM. The CDR3 DNA sequence: TGTGCCAGCAGCCGCACTAGCGGGGTTAGTTACGAGCAGTACTTC. Encoded protein: CASSRTSGVSYEQYF.

This chain's CDR3 is CASSFDGTGGPLGGYTF. CDR3 DNA sequence: TGTGCCAGCAGTTTTGACGGGACAGGGGGCCCCCTCGGTGGCTACACCTTC. V usage is TRBV27 and J usage is TRBJ1-2; 12 bases align to TRBD1. The CDR3 has 17 amino acids. V lost 3 bases and J lost 7; bases outside the gene matches: 12. Per germline, CDR1 MNHEY and CDR2 SMNVEV (reference sequence).